The 24 T cell receptor beta chains presented below share a single source sample, sequenced in a study of T cells in Graves' hyperthyroidism and ophthalmopathy. From RNA transcripts, TCR beta CDR3 regions were amplified. Primed by the HTBI set, a first-round RT-PCR was run on the TCR CDR3. One entry per CDR3 protein, called by TCRdb with MiXCR from the multiplex PCR reads. The sample yields 530,000 or so distinct CDR3 sequences, more than 45% seen once. Specimen: peripheral blood or thyroid tissue (not recorded which). These TCRs come from a woman between 18 and 29 years old with Graves' hyperthyroidism.

A word on this clonotype: A much larger clone sits a single nucleotide away, making a read error possible. The chain uses TRBV7-9 and TRBJ2-5, with D possibly being TRBD2 (5 bases). Germline CDR1 reads SEHNR; CDR2 reads FQNEAQ (reference sequence). V lost 5 bases and J lost 0, with 10 bases in between. The CDR3 consists of 14 residues. The CDR3 reads CASSPPGYQETQYF. DNA of the CDR3: TGTGCCAGCAGCCCCCCGGGATACCAAGAGACCCAGTACTTC.

In its sample, this clonotype was seen many times. J is TRBJ1-2 and V is TRBV5-1; 8 nucleotides agree with TRBD1. CDR1 and CDR2 from the germline V gene are SGHRS and YFSETQ. The length of the CDR3 is 16 residues. Losses at the gene ends were 0 bases for V and 3 bases for J; bases not matched to a gene: 7. The DNA of the CDR3 is TGCGCCAGCAGCTTGGCTCCAGGGGGCGAGCACTATGGCTACACCTTC. Translating gives CASSLAPGGEHYGYTF.

The chain employs TRBV20-1 and TRBJ2-1; D not certain. CDR3 length: 13 residues. V lost 3 bases and J lost 4, with 10 bases in between. Germline V gene lookup returns CDR1 DFQATT and CDR2 SNEGSKA (reference sequence). The CDR3 sequence is CSASPVVYNEQFF. The CDR3 DNA sequence: TGCAGTGCTAGTCCGGTTGTGTACAATGAGCAGTTCTTC.

As to this clonotype: At one end the junction does not follow the germline gene, possibly because of a read error. The rearrangement links TRBV12-3 or TRBV12-4 to TRBJ1-5; TRBD1 is a possible D gene (6 bases). CDR3 length equals 14 residues. In nucleotides, the CDR3 is TGTGCCAGCAGTCCGCGACAGGACAGTCAGCCCCGGCATTTT. The encoded protein is CASSPRQDSQPRHF.

Regarding this clonotype: At one boundary the junction diverges from the germline segment, which might be a read error. The V and J genes are TRBV6-1 and TRBJ2-6, with 7 bases aligning to TRBD1. The CDR3 covers 13 residues. In germline, CDR1 is MNHNS, CDR2 SASEGT. The CDR3 loop is CASRDRTSRTEAF. In nucleotides, the CDR3 is TGTGCCAGCAGGGACAGGACCTCTCGGACTGAAGCTTTC.

This chain connects TRBV2 to TRBJ1-2, with 10 bases fitting TRBD1. CDR1 and CDR2 from the germline V gene are SNHLY and FYNNEI. V dropped 1 base and J dropped 6; count of bases not matched to a gene: 5. The CDR3 totals 15 residues. The CDR3 DNA reads as TGTGCCAGCAGTGAAGATGGACAGGGGGACAATGGCTACACCTTC. This gives the protein CASSEDGQGDNGYTF.

This clonotype was recorded at least ten times. This sequence joins TRBV4-1 and TRBJ1-1; D uncertain. Trimming shortened V by 0 bases and J by 4 bases, and 12 bases separated the two germline ends. Germline CDR1 and CDR2: MGHRA and YSYEKL. The CDR3 contains 15 residues. As DNA, the CDR3 is TGCGCCAGCAGCCAAGACCCACGGTCCCGCACTGAAGCTTTCTTT. This codes for CASSQDPRSRTEAFF.

This clonotype was found many times. The genes are TRBV6-5 and TRBJ1-2; the D gene is possibly TRBD1 (6 bases). Germline loops: CDR1 MNHEY, CDR2 SVGAGI. The CDR3 consists of 13 residues. V was trimmed by 8 bases and J by 8 bases, leaving 18 bases between them. CDR3: CASVGGSGMGYTF. CDR3 DNA sequence: TGTGCCAGCGTAGGGGGGTCGGGGATGGGCTACACCTTC.

The V gene is TRBV20-1, the J gene TRBJ2-7; 13 bases match TRBD2. CDR3 length: 14 residues. Losses at the gene ends were 6 bases for V and 7 bases for J; bases not matched to a gene: 9. Germline V gene lookup returns CDR1 DFQATT and CDR2 SNEGSKA (reference sequence). The CDR3 sequence is CSARLAGGYNEQYF. The CDR3 DNA follows: TGCAGTGCCAGACTAGCGGGAGGATACAATGAGCAGTACTTC.

This clonotype has a handful of counts. One junction end disagrees with the germline gene, perhaps due to a read error. The rearrangement links TRBV30 to TRBJ1-5; tentative D call: TRBD1 (6 bases). The germline CDR1 and CDR2 sequences are GTSNPN and SVGIG (reference sequence). This CDR3 has 13 amino acids. CDR3 DNA: TGTGCCTGGTCGGCAGGGGACAATCAGCCCCGGCATTTT. Translated: CAWSAGDNQPRHF.

The chain employs TRBV29-1 and TRBJ1-2, with 7 nucleotides matching TRBD1. CDR1 SQVTM and CDR2 ANQGSEA come from the germline V gene. Losses at the gene ends were 7 bases for V and 4 bases for J; bases not matched to a gene: 6. The CDR3 length is 12 residues. Here the CDR3 DNA reads TGCAGCGCCGACGGACAGGTCTATGGCTACACCTTC. Its translation is CSADGQVYGYTF.

This clonotype was seen ten or more times. The rearrangement links TRBV5-4 to TRBJ2-5, with D possibly being TRBD2 (6 bases). This CDR3 is built from 15 residues. Germline CDR1 and CDR2: SGHNT and YYREEE (reference sequence). V was pared by 4 bases and J by 2 bases, with 15 bases between. The CDR3, as DNA: TGTGCCAGCAGCCCGGCCACGGAGGGTCAAGAGACCCAGTACTTC. Translated, it gives CASSPATEGQETQYF. The full variable domain, completed using reference TRBV5-4 and TRBJ2-5, is ETGVTQSPTHLIKTRGQQVTLRCSSQSGHNTVSWYQQALGQGPQFIFQYYREEENGRGNFPPRFSGLQFPNYSSELNVNALELDDSALYLCASSPATEGQETQYFGPGTRLLVL.

The rearrangement uses TRBV29-1 and TRBJ1-2, with D maybe TRBD1 (5 bases). This CDR3 region has 12 residues. CDR1 SQVTM and CDR2 ANQGSEA come from the germline V gene. Deletions cut 8 bases from V and 6 bases from J, with 16 bases between. The CDR3 sequence is CSSYRRAHGYTF. DNA for the CDR3: TGCAGCAGTTACCGCAGGGCGCATGGCTACACCTTC.

The chain employs TRBV2 and TRBJ1-5; 11 bases map to TRBD1. CDR3 length equals 16 residues. With 0 bases clipped from V and 7 bases from J, the junction kept 5 bases outside the gene matches. Germline V CDR1 and CDR2: SNHLY, FYNNEI. CDR3 residues: CASSEALGDRGQPQHF. Written as DNA, the CDR3 is TGTGCCAGCAGTGAAGCGCTGGGGGACAGGGGGCAGCCCCAGCATTTT.

Many counts were recorded for this clonotype. This chain connects TRBV20-1 to TRBJ2-7; 10 bases fit TRBD2. The germline CDR1 and CDR2 sequences are DFQATT and SNEGSKA (reference sequence). The CDR3 is 13 residues long. With 6 bases clipped from V and 2 bases from J, the junction kept 4 bases outside the gene matches. CDR3 protein: CSALAGGTYEQYF. The CDR3 DNA follows: TGCAGTGCCTTAGCGGGAGGAACCTACGAGCAGTACTTC.

The V gene is TRBV20-1, the J gene TRBJ1-1; D is uncertain. This CDR3 has 13 residues. Germline V gene sequence: CDR1 DFQATT, CDR2 SNEGSKA (reference sequence). The V gene lost 7 bases and the J gene lost 3 bases, with 15 bases spanning the gap. The CDR3 sequence: CSGREGGDTEAFF. The CDR3 coding sequence is TGCAGTGGACGGGAGGGAGGCGACACTGAAGCTTTCTTT.

This clonotype was picked up many times. The V call is TRBV5-1, the J call TRBJ2-5; TRBD2 agrees at 16 bases. The CDR3 extends over 19 amino acids. Germline CDR1 reads SGHRS; CDR2 reads YFSETQ. Unmatched junction bases numbered 9, after V lost 4 bases and J lost 0 bases. The CDR3 DNA reads as TGCGCCAGCAGCGAGGGACTAGCGGGAGGGCCGAAGTACCAAGAGACCCAGTACTTC. Its protein is CASSEGLAGGPKYQETQYF. The full variable domain, completed using reference TRBV5-1 and TRBJ2-5, is KAGVTQTPRYLIKTRGQQVTLSCSPISGHRSVSWYQQTPGQGLQFLFEYFSETQRNKGNFPGRFSGRQFSNSRSEMNVSTLELGDSALYLCASSEGLAGGPKYQETQYFGPGTRLLVL.

The rearrangement links TRBV27 to TRBJ1-4, with unresolved D. The germline V gene encodes CDR1 MNHEY and CDR2 SMNVEV (reference sequence). This CDR3 has 14 residues. The V end lost 3 bases, the J end lost 5 bases, and 10 bases lay between the germline ends. CDR3 amino acids: CASSFGRANEKLFF. Written as DNA, the CDR3 is TGTGCCAGCAGTTTCGGTAGGGCAAATGAAAAACTGTTTTTT.

At least ten counts were recorded for this clonotype. The genes are TRBV12-3 or TRBV12-4 and TRBJ2-5; TRBD2 matches 8 bases. The CDR3 spans 15 residues. The trim removed 6 bases at V and 2 bases at J, leaving 8 bases unmatched. This chain's CDR3 is CASSHSGIQQETQYF. CDR3 nucleotides: TGTGCCAGCAGCCATAGCGGGATCCAACAAGAGACCCAGTACTTC.

Note on this clonotype: Given a much more abundant clone one base away, this may be a read error. CDR3 protein: CSEGIGTDTQCF. DNA of the CDR3: TGCAGCGAGGGTATCGGCACAGATACGCAGTGTTTT. V gene TRBV29-1 combines with J gene TRBJ2-3; no definite D call. This CDR3 is 12 amino acids long. Germline lookup yields CDR1 SQVTM and CDR2 ANQGSEA.

This clonotype showed up many times. The chain joins TRBV10-3 to TRBJ2-7, with TRBD1 matching over 8 bases. The germline V gene encodes CDR1 ENHRY and CDR2 SYGVKD. Germline trimming cut 10 bases from V and 2 bases from J; bases unmatched to any gene: 13. This CDR3 contains 15 residues. CDR3: CASITGTGSTYEQYF. The CDR3 DNA follows: TGTGCCAGTATCACCGGGACAGGCTCCACCTACGAGCAGTACTTC.

This clonotype was observed many times. V gene TRBV12-3 or TRBV12-4 combines with J gene TRBJ1-2, with D unclear. The V end lost 6 bases, the J end lost 3 bases, and 8 bases lay between the germline ends. This CDR3 is 12 amino acids long. The CDR3 sequence is CASSPRDYGYTF. The CDR3 bases are TGTGCCAGCAGCCCCCGGGACTATGGCTACACCTTC.

The CDR3 loop is CASSPLQGFGQPQHF. The CDR3 bases are TGTGCCAGCAGTCCCCTACAGGGGTTTGGACAGCCCCAGCATTTT. The chain links TRBV28 to TRBJ1-5, with TRBD1 identical over 7 bases. The V gene end was trimmed by 5 bases and the J gene end by 7 bases; junction bases not matched to a gene: 11. Looked up from germline, CDR1 is MDHEN and CDR2 is SYDVKM. The CDR3 is made up of 15 amino acids. The variable domain in full, completed from reference TRBV28 and TRBJ1-5, reads DVKVTQSSRYLVKRTGEKVFLECVQDMDHENMFWYRQDPGLGLRLIYFSYDVKMKEKGDIPEGYSVSREKKERFSLILESASTNQTSMYLCASSPLQGFGQPQHFGDGTRLSIL.

This clonotype appeared once. The V gene is TRBV5-1, the J gene TRBJ2-1; D possibly corresponds to TRBD1 (5 bases). Looked up from germline, CDR1 is SGHRS and CDR2 is YFSETQ. V was shortened by 3 bases and J by 7 bases, with 26 bases between the two germline ends. The CDR3 has 18 residues. The CDR3 sequence is CASSSLLGASTSTNEQFF. DNA for the CDR3: TGCGCCAGCAGCTCCCTTTTAGGGGCCTCCACCTCAACTAATGAGCAGTTCTTC. The full variable domain, completed using reference TRBV5-1 and TRBJ2-1, is KAGVTQTPRYLIKTRGQQVTLSCSPISGHRSVSWYQQTPGQGLQFLFEYFSETQRNKGNFPGRFSGRQFSNSRSEMNVSTLELGDSALYLCASSSLLGASTSTNEQFFGPGTRLTVL.